Shown below are 23 T cell receptor beta chains from a single sample sequenced in a study of blood T cell repertoires in COVID-19 (dated by TCRdb to 2020 to 2022). Receptor libraries were prepared by the immunoSEQ multiplex PCR assay. Held by TCRdb, this immuneACCESS table contains in-frame sequences only and omits some clones. Under half of the omission traces to an unresolved V gene where checked; the cause of the rest is unknown. The sample records tens of thousands of clones, over 80% of which are singletons. 16% of the sample is taken by the ten largest. Sequenced: peripheral blood. The receptors shown here come from a woman aged 80 or older with active or convalescent COVID-19.

The gene calls are TRBV19 and TRBJ2-7; the match to TRBD1 covers 8 bases. CDR3 length: 16 amino acids. Germline loops: CDR1 LNHDA, CDR2 SQIVND (reference sequence). Trimming took 3 bases from V and 0 from J; bases not matched to a gene: 7. The CDR3 nucleotides are TGTGCCAGTAGTATGTATACAGGGGGTGACTCCTACGAGCAGTACTTC. It encodes CASSMYTGGDSYEQYF.

V gene TRBV28 combines with J gene TRBJ2-7, with D possibly TRBD1 on 6 matching bases. The CDR3 spans 14 residues. Germline V CDR1 and CDR2: MDHEN, SYDVKM. V dropped 5 bases and J dropped 6 bases, with 17 bases sitting between them. The CDR3 nucleotides read TGTGCCAGCAGTCCGAACCCCGGACAGTTCGAGCAGTACTTC. Translation: CASSPNPGQFEQYF.

This chain connects TRBV6-5 to TRBJ2-1; 9 bases map to TRBD2. Germline CDR1 reads MNHEY; CDR2 reads SVGAGI. CDR3 length: 14 amino acids. V shed 6 bases and J 7 bases; nucleotides not matched to a gene: 7. The CDR3 DNA sequence: TGTGCCAGCAGGGTAGCGGGAGCAGGGAATGAGCAGTTCTTC. Its protein is CASRVAGAGNEQFF.

The chain uses TRBV13 and TRBJ2-7; D not resolved. V lost 7 bases, J lost 6 bases, and 16 bases lay in between. Germline CDR1 reads PRHDT; CDR2 reads FYEKMQ (reference sequence). The CDR3 is 13 residues long. CDR3 region: CASTRNEEFEQYF. CDR3 sequence (DNA): TGTGCCAGCACCCGAAACGAGGAGTTCGAGCAGTACTTC.

This sequence joins TRBV2 and TRBJ2-3, with D perhaps matching TRBD1 (6 bases). Looked up from germline, CDR1 is SNHLY and CDR2 is FYNNEI. With 5 bases removed from V and 4 bases from J, the gap between germline ends came to 16 bases. The CDR3 has 15 residues. The CDR3 reads CASSLDRLSADTQYF. As DNA, the CDR3 is TGTGCCAGCAGTCTAGACAGGCTTAGCGCAGATACGCAGTATTTT. Variable domain in full (rest from reference TRBV2 and TRBJ2-3): EPEVTQTPSHQVTQMGQEVILRCVPISNHLYFYWYRQILGQKVEFLVSFYNNEISEKSEIFDDQFSVERPDGSNFTLKIRSTKLEDSAMYFCASSLDRLSADTQYFGPGTRLTVL.

V is TRBV7-9 and J is TRBJ1-2; TRBD1 agrees at 11 bases. The ends lost 1 base at V and 8 bases at J; junction bases unmatched: 6. CDR1 is SEHNR and CDR2 is FQNEAQ in the germline V gene (reference sequence). CDR3 length: 15 amino acids. CDR3 in DNA: TGTGCCAGCAGCTTAGAAGGACAGGGGGCAGGGGGCTACACCTTC. Encoded protein: CASSLEGQGAGGYTF.

This chain links TRBV5-6 with TRBJ1-1, with 8 bases aligning to TRBD1. J lost 0 bases, V lost 4 bases, and 8 bases had no gene match. Germline V gene sequence: CDR1 SGHDT, CDR2 YYEEEE. CDR3 length: 16 amino acids. CDR3 DNA: TGTGCCAGCAGCCTTCGTAGGGACAGGATGAACACTGAAGCTTTCTTT. It encodes CASSLRRDRMNTEAFF.

The rearrangement uses TRBV19 and TRBJ2-2; D remains unclear. The ends were cut back, 3 bases at V and 5 bases at J, with 13 bases in the middle. In germline, CDR1 is LNHDA, CDR2 SQIVND (reference sequence). The CDR3 has 15 residues. CDR3: CASSIGVGATGELFF. The CDR3 DNA reads TGTGCCAGTAGTATCGGAGTAGGAGCTACCGGGGAGCTGTTTTTT.

The rearrangement uses TRBV18 and TRBJ2-5, with D possibly being TRBD1 (5 bases). The CDR3 has 14 amino acids. Trimming left V 0 bases short and J 2 bases short, with 7 bases between. Germline V gene lookup returns CDR1 KGHSH and CDR2 LQKENI. The CDR3 loop is CASSPPTVQETQYF. As DNA, the CDR3 is TGTGCCAGCTCACCACCGACAGTTCAAGAGACCCAGTACTTC.

This clone occurred once. The chain has TRBV9 and TRBJ1-3; D might be TRBD1 (6 bases). The CDR3 has 16 amino acids. Germline loops: CDR1 SGDLS, CDR2 YYNGEE. V was cut by 1 base and J by 4 bases, with 15 bases left in between. The CDR3 DNA reads TGTGCCAGCAGCGTATGGGATAGGGGGTCCGGAAACACCATATATTTT. It is translated as CASSVWDRGSGNTIYF.

The chain is built from TRBV7-2 and TRBJ1-1; the match to TRBD1 covers 10 bases. V lost 4 bases and J lost 6; bases outside the gene matches: 5. This CDR3 has 14 residues. Per germline, CDR1 SGHTA and CDR2 FQGNSA. The CDR3 protein is CASSSGQGVSEAFF. The CDR3 DNA is TGTGCCAGCAGCTCCGGACAGGGGGTCTCTGAAGCTTTCTTT.

CDR3: CASSMGQGIEKLFF. The CDR3 nucleotides are TGTGCCAGTAGTATGGGACAGGGGATTGAAAAACTGTTTTTT. The rearrangement links TRBV19 to TRBJ1-4; 10 bases are shared with TRBD1. The CDR3 length is 14 residues. The germline V gene has CDR1 LNHDA and CDR2 SQIVND (reference sequence). V lost 3 bases, J lost 7 bases, and 2 bases stayed unmatched.

Concerning this clone itself: As the CDR3 is not closed by the conserved phenylalanine or tryptophan, this likely results from a read error. The DNA is left out, because the CDR3 cannot be placed on it with certainty; the CDR3 is given as TCRdb lists it. The chain joins TRBV30 to TRBJ1-2; the table assigns TRBD1, which was not confirmed against the DNA. CDR1 GTSNPN and CDR2 SVGIG come from the germline V gene (reference sequence). The CDR3 comprises 12 residues, both ends counted. The CDR3 spells CAWSKGQGATLL.

The chain uses TRBV5-1 and TRBJ2-5; 7 bases match TRBD2. V shed 2 bases, J shed 1 base, and the junction held 8 bases outside the gene matches. The CDR3 has 16 amino acids. CDR1 and CDR2 from the germline V gene are SGHRS and YFSETQ. The DNA for the CDR3 is TGCGCCAGCAGCTTTTCCAGCGGGGCCATCCAAGAGACCCAGTACTTC. Its translation is CASSFSSGAIQETQYF.

The chain recombines TRBV9 with TRBJ1-1; TRBD1 might be the D (5 bases). V was pared by 0 bases and J by 5 bases, with 14 bases between. This CDR3 region has 15 residues. Germline-derived CDR1 and CDR2 are SGDLS and YYNGEE. This CDR3 reads CASSVAQGGLTEAFF. The DNA of the CDR3 is TGTGCCAGCAGCGTAGCTCAGGGAGGCTTAACTGAAGCTTTCTTT. Full variable domain (rest looked up from reference TRBV9 and TRBJ1-1): DSGVTQTPKHLITATGQRVTLRCSPRSGDLSVYWYQQSLDQGLQFLIQYYNGEERAKGNILERFSAQQFPDLHSELNLSSLELGDSALYFCASSVAQGGLTEAFFGQGTRLTVV.

This chain connects TRBV5-1 to TRBJ1-1; a weak D match, TRBD1 (5 bases). Germline V CDR1 and CDR2: SGHRS, YFSETQ. V was shortened by 1 base and J by 4 bases, with 8 bases between the two germline ends. This CDR3 spans 13 amino acids. The chain's CDR3 is CASSLQGTTEAFF. The CDR3 DNA reads as TGCGCCAGCAGCTTGCAGGGTACCACTGAAGCTTTCTTT.

The genes are TRBV3-1 (or the pseudogene TRBV3-2) and TRBJ1-3; possible D gene TRBD1, 5 bases. The CDR3 covers 16 residues. Per the germline V gene, CDR1 is LGHDT and CDR2 is YNNKEL (reference sequence). The V gene lost 1 base and the J gene lost 5 bases, with 15 bases spanning the gap. DNA for the CDR3: TGTGCCAGCAGCCAAGTGACCAACGCGGGACGAAACACCATATATTTT. Amino acid sequence: CASSQVTNAGRNTIYF.

This clone was counted a few times. V usage is TRBV7-3 and J usage is TRBJ2-3, with TRBD2 matching over 12 bases. Germline-derived CDR1 and CDR2 are SGHTA and FQGTGA. The CDR3 spans 14 residues. J lost 5 bases, V lost 5 bases, and 2 bases had no gene match. This chain's CDR3 is CASSPTSGRDTQYF. In DNA, the CDR3 is TGTGCCAGCAGCCCGACTAGCGGGAGAGATACGCAGTATTTT.

A single count supports this clone. The V call is TRBV19, the J call TRBJ1-1; D is uncertain. Per germline, CDR1 LNHDA and CDR2 SQIVND (reference sequence). The CDR3 extends over 16 amino acids. Trimming shortened V by 2 bases and J by 0 bases, and 13 bases separated the two germline ends. In DNA form, the CDR3 reads TGTGCCAGTAGTATACCTGAGGGAAAAATGAACACTGAAGCTTTCTTT. The encoded protein is CASSIPEGKMNTEAFF.

The V and J genes are TRBV7-3 and TRBJ1-1; 9 nucleotides align to TRBD1. Trimming took 4 bases from V and 7 from J; bases not matched to a gene: 4. Germline V gives CDR1 SGHTA, CDR2 FQGTGA. The CDR3 covers 13 residues. The CDR3: CASSSDRGGEAFF. Here the CDR3 DNA reads TGTGCCAGCAGCTCCGACAGGGGGGGTGAAGCTTTCTTT.

This clone was seen more than once but under ten times. The rearrangement links TRBV27 to TRBJ2-5; 8 positions match TRBD2. The V gene end was trimmed by 5 bases and the J gene end by 4 bases; junction bases not matched to a gene: 15. This CDR3 spans 17 amino acids. Germline CDR1 is MNHEY and CDR2 is SMNVEV (reference sequence). CDR3 DNA: TGTGCCAGCAGTCCGCGACGGGGAGCGGGAGCGAGAGAGACCCAGTACTTC. Protein product: CASSPRRGAGARETQYF.

The CDR3 bases are TGTGCCAGCTCACCGGCAGGAAAAACCTACGAGCAGTACTTC. Residues: CASSPAGKTYEQYF. The chain has TRBV18 and TRBJ2-7; D remains ambiguous. The germline gives CDR1 KGHSH, CDR2 LQKENI. This CDR3 region has 14 residues. V shed 3 bases and J shed 2 bases, with 11 bases lying between them.

The chain has TRBV6-2 or TRBV6-3 and TRBJ1-1; D ambiguous. The CDR3 extends over 12 amino acids. Germline-derived CDR1 and CDR2 are MNHEY and SVGEGT. V lost 4 bases to trimming and J lost 5 bases, with 8 bases between them. The CDR3 DNA is TGTGCCAGCAGTTCCTATGGTACTGAAGCTTTCTTT. As protein: CASSSYGTEAFF.